The text below deals with one T cell receptor beta chain. What it recognizes is unknown. The CDR3 has 15 residues. V lost 6 bases and J 4 bases, leaving 19 bases between the germline ends. Germline V CDR1 and CDR2: SGHNT, YYREEE (reference sequence). Every bit of the isolated RNA underwent reverse transcription, so sequencing read expressed TCRB transcripts. Sequencing used immunoSEQ multiplex PCR; TCRdb keeps in-frame clones, though not all of them. The sample holds 680,000 or so clones; under 15% are singletons and the top ten take less than 0.025%. The sample comes from a study of beta chain features in type 1 diabetes. Study observations and caveats: Among patients with Type 1 diabetes, TCRB CDR3s were moderately but significantly shorter in every one of the four CD4+ subsets.

The chain joins TRBV5-4 to TRBJ2-5; tentative D call: TRBD2 (6 bases). Sequencing input: naive CD4+ T cells from blood. The sequence was collected from a man aged 18 to 35 with type 1 diabetes. CDR3 sequence (DNA): TGTGCCAGCACCTTCCGGGACTGGGCTGGAGAGACCCAGTACTTC. Its translation is CASTFRDWAGETQYF.